These 21 T cell receptor beta chains originate from one sample sequenced in a study of neurological immune-mediated disorders. The time point is: longitudinal time-point 1 (baseline). Each CDR3 protein is one row after TCRdb ran MiXCR on the 5' RACE reads. The sample records approximately 36,000 distinct CDR3 sequences, roughly 3.2% being singletons. Material for sequencing was PBMCs. Receptors were obtained from a woman in her sixties or seventies with multiple sclerosis.

This clonotype was observed at least ten times. For the CDR3, the DNA is TGCAGTGCTCGACGGGACTTGAACACTGAAGCTTTCTTT. It codes for CSARRDLNTEAFF. V gene TRBV20-1 combines with J gene TRBJ1-1; a possible D gene is TRBD1 (5 bases). The CDR3 has 13 amino acids. Deletions cut 5 bases from V and 0 bases from J, with 10 bases between. The germline V gene encodes CDR1 DFQATT and CDR2 SNEGSKA (reference sequence).

This clonotype has a count of ten or more. CDR3 sequence reads: CSARPDSYGYTF. In DNA form, the CDR3 reads TGCAGTGCTAGACCCGACAGCTATGGCTACACCTTC. The gene calls are TRBV20-1 and TRBJ1-2; the D gene is possibly TRBD1 (5 bases). V gave up 2 bases and J gave up 4 bases, with 8 bases separating them. CDR3 size: 12 residues. Looked up from germline, CDR1 is DFQATT and CDR2 is SNEGSKA (reference sequence).

The chain joins TRBV20-1 to TRBJ2-5; 9 nucleotides match TRBD2. There are 15 residues in the CDR3. CDR1 is DFQATT, CDR2 SNEGSKA, per germline (reference sequence). V shed 5 bases and J 5 bases; nucleotides not matched to a gene: 12. CDR3 region: CSAADISGGWETQYF. The CDR3 bases are TGCAGTGCTGCAGACATTAGCGGGGGCTGGGAGACCCAGTACTTC.

This sequence joins TRBV20-1 and TRBJ2-7; 9 bases line up with TRBD1. The CDR3 length is 15 residues. The trim removed 2 bases at V and 2 bases at J, leaving 7 bases unmatched. Germline lookup yields CDR1 DFQATT and CDR2 SNEGSKA (reference sequence). CDR3 DNA: TGCAGTGCTAGACGATTTGGGACAGGGACCTACGAGCAGTACTTC. Amino acids: CSARRFGTGTYEQYF.

In this sample, this clonotype turned up many times. The chain carries TRBV29-1 and TRBJ2-5, with D uncertain. Trimming cost V 5 bases and J 1 base, with 11 bases left between them. The CDR3 loop spans 13 amino acids. Per germline, CDR1 SQVTM and CDR2 ANQGSEA. The CDR3 coding sequence is TGCAGCGTTTCCGACACCGGCCAAGAGACCCAGTACTTC. The encoded protein is CSVSDTGQETQYF.

This clonotype turned up a few times. The CDR3: CASSPVGGDYEQYF. The CDR3 DNA sequence: TGTGCCAGCTCACCAGTGGGCGGAGACTACGAGCAGTACTTC. This rearrangement joins TRBV18 to TRBJ2-7; D ambiguous. Germline loops: CDR1 KGHSH, CDR2 LQKENI. The CDR3 runs 14 residues. Trimming took off 2 bases at V and 3 bases at J, with 11 bases between the two ends.

The sample holds many counts of this clonotype. The chain has TRBV20-1 and TRBJ1-5; 12 bases are a match to TRBD1. Germline-derived CDR1 and CDR2 are DFQATT and SNEGSKA (reference sequence). The V segment lost 2 bases and the J segment 1 base; nucleotides outside the gene matches: 6. This CDR3 comprises 17 residues. CDR3 amino acids: CSARSGQGARSNQPQHF. In DNA form, the CDR3 reads TGCAGTGCTAGATCGGGACAGGGGGCGCGCAGCAATCAGCCCCAGCATTTT.

This clonotype was observed at least ten times. The V and J genes are TRBV12-3 or TRBV12-4 and TRBJ2-1, with 9 positions matching TRBD2. The J segment lost 0 bases and the V segment lost 2 bases, leaving 5 bases of the junction unmatched. There are 17 residues in the CDR3. The CDR3 is CASSLFRTSDSYNEQFF. For the CDR3, the DNA is TGTGCCAGCAGTTTATTTAGGACTAGCGACTCCTACAATGAGCAGTTCTTC.

This clonotype has at least ten counts. V and J are TRBV4-2 and TRBJ1-2; D is undetermined. Germline CDR1 LGHNA, CDR2 YNFKEQ. Trimming cost V 0 bases and J 4 bases, with 9 bases left between them. The CDR3 spans 14 residues. The CDR3 here is CASSQDAVLYGYTF. DNA of the CDR3: TGTGCCAGCAGCCAAGATGCCGTTCTCTATGGCTACACCTTC.

Ten or more counts support this clonotype. This chain uses TRBV7-8 with TRBJ1-1; D gene unclear. The CDR3 runs to 13 residues. V gave up 4 bases and J gave up 7 bases, with 13 bases separating them. Germline assignment: CDR1 SGHVS and CDR2 FQNEAQ. This CDR3 is CASSSRTAVEAFF. The CDR3, as DNA: TGTGCCAGCAGCTCGAGGACGGCTGTTGAAGCTTTCTTT.

Ten or more counts support this clonotype. The rearrangement uses TRBV20-1 and TRBJ1-1; the D gene is possibly TRBD1 (6 bases). V was pared by 6 bases and J by 3 bases, with 14 bases between. There are 13 residues in the CDR3. CDR1 is DFQATT and CDR2 is SNEGSKA in the germline V gene (reference sequence). The CDR3 nucleotides are TGCAGTGCCCGCCGTGGACAGCACACTGAAGCTTTCTTT. The encoded protein is CSARRGQHTEAFF.

This clonotype is labeled medium-sized. The V gene is TRBV9, the J gene TRBJ1-1; 12 nucleotides line up with TRBD1. The CDR3 is 17 residues long. Germline V lookup: CDR1 SGDLS, CDR2 YYNGEE. V shed 4 bases, J shed 5 bases, and the junction held 12 bases outside the gene matches. CDR3 sequence: CASSPRPGDRGRTEAFF. The CDR3 DNA follows: TGTGCCAGCAGCCCTCGCCCTGGGGACAGGGGGCGTACTGAAGCTTTCTTT.

This clonotype was found many times. The chain recombines TRBV18 with TRBJ2-7; the match to TRBD1 covers 10 bases. CDR3 length: 15 residues. V was pared by 1 base and J by 7 bases, with 7 bases of the junction left unmatched. The germline CDR1 and CDR2 sequences are KGHSH and LQKENI. The CDR3 region is CASSPQGQGLGEQYF. CDR3 coding DNA: TGTGCCAGCTCACCACAGGGACAGGGGCTAGGGGAGCAGTACTTC.

This clonotype was seen ten or more times. The V and J genes are TRBV5-5 and TRBJ1-6, with D possibly matching TRBD1 (6 bases). This CDR3 is 15 amino acids long. V was shortened by 1 base and J by 5 bases, with 10 bases between the two germline ends. Germline loops: CDR1 SGHKS, CDR2 YYEKEE (reference sequence). The CDR3 is CASSLNWDNNSPLHF. Written as DNA, the CDR3 is TGTGCCAGCAGCTTGAATTGGGACAATAATTCACCCCTCCACTTT.

This clonotype showed up just a few times. This may come from a read error, since a much larger clone is one base off. The chain couples TRBV20-1 to TRBJ1-3; possibly TRBD1 for D (6 bases). Germline values: CDR1 DFQATT, CDR2 SNEGSKA (reference sequence). The CDR3 loop spans 14 amino acids. Here the CDR3 DNA reads TGCAGTGCTAGACAGGGGCAGTCTGGAAACAACATATATTTT. It yields the protein CSARQGQSGNNIYF.

In this sample, this clonotype is medium-sized. The chain combines TRBV7-9 with TRBJ1-5, with TRBD1 identical over 8 bases. Trimming took 8 bases from V and 2 from J; bases not matched to a gene: 2. Germline CDR1 reads SEHNR; CDR2 reads FQNEAQ (reference sequence). The CDR3 contains 13 residues. The CDR3 protein is CASGTGGNQPQHF. In nucleotides, the CDR3 is TGTGCCAGCGGGACAGGAGGCAATCAGCCCCAGCATTTT.

This clonotype was detected ten times or more. The chain links TRBV5-1 to TRBJ1-1; no reliable D call. This CDR3 comprises 14 residues. Germline lookup yields CDR1 SGHRS and CDR2 YFSETQ. Trimming cost V 4 bases and J 5 bases, with 15 bases left between them. The CDR3: CASSTPSSSTEAFF. The DNA of the CDR3 is TGCGCCAGCAGCACCCCCTCGTCCTCGACTGAAGCTTTCTTT.

This clonotype showed up many times. The chain employs TRBV6-2 or TRBV6-3 and TRBJ2-7; the D call may be TRBD1 or TRBD2 (5 bases each). The germline V gene has CDR1 MNHEY and CDR2 SVGEGT. V was cut by 6 bases and J by 3 bases, with 12 bases left in between. This CDR3 has 13 residues. The DNA for the CDR3 is TGTGCCAGCAGGAGGGGCGCCTTCTACGAGCAGTACTTC. It codes for CASRRGAFYEQYF.

This clonotype was seen many times. The V gene is TRBV30, the J gene TRBJ1-4; a possible D gene is TRBD1 (6 bases). V was cut by 1 base and J by 4 bases, with 13 bases left in between. This CDR3 has 15 amino acids. Germline loops: CDR1 GTSNPN, CDR2 SVGIG (reference sequence). The CDR3 sequence is CAWSASQGRNEKLFF. For the CDR3, the DNA is TGTGCCTGGAGTGCCTCACAGGGACGTAATGAAAAACTGTTTTTT.

This clonotype occurred many times. The chain carries TRBV3-1 and TRBJ2-3; D remains ambiguous. CDR3 length equals 14 residues. With 2 bases removed from V and 2 bases from J, the gap between germline ends came to 8 bases. The germline gives CDR1 LGHDT, CDR2 YNNKEL (reference sequence). The CDR3 sequence is CASSQMVSTDTQYF. In DNA form, the CDR3 reads TGTGCCAGCAGCCAAATGGTTTCCACAGATACGCAGTATTTT.

This clonotype was counted ten times or more. The chain employs TRBV4-1 and TRBJ1-5, with D unclear. CDR3 length equals 16 residues. V shed 0 bases and J shed 0 bases, with 9 bases lying between them. Per the germline V gene, CDR1 is MGHRA and CDR2 is YSYEKL. CDR3 sequence (DNA): TGCGCCAGCAGCCAAGATCCGTTTAATAGCAATCAGCCCCAGCATTTT. Protein sequence: CASSQDPFNSNQPQHF.